The rows below give T cell receptor beta chains drawn from one sample of a study of T cells in localized non-small cell lung cancer. Method: immunoSEQ multiplex PCR; TCRdb's copy keeps in-frame clones and lacks some. The sample holds fewer than 50,000 clones; about 80% are singletons and the top ten take 7.5% to 8%. Sequencing used PBMCs, obtained before any cancer treatment. All receptors come from a man aged 35 to 69 with stage II lung adenocarcinoma. The CDR3 runs from the conserved cysteine through the conserved F or W. D genes are given only for firm matches. Part of the rows lack a size; the others show once, few, many or a class for expanded clones.

V gene: TRBV7-3
D gene: .
CDR3 length: 14
J gene: TRBJ2-1
clone size: few
CDR3 DNA: TGTGCCAGCAGCTTAGGAAGGCAGCGCGATGAGCAGTTCTTC
CDR3 protein: CASSLGRQRDEQFF

V gene: TRBV6-5
D gene: TRBD1
CDR3 length: 15
J gene: TRBJ2-1
clone size: .
CDR3 DNA: TGTGCCAGCAGTTTGTCCGGGACAGGGAAGAATGAGCAGTTCTTC
CDR3 protein: CASSLSGTGKNEQFF

V gene: TRBV5-4
D gene: TRBD1
CDR3 length: 16
J gene: TRBJ2-1
clone size: .
CDR3 DNA: TGTGCCAGCAGCCCTACAGGGGGCGCGGGTTACAATGAGCAGTTCTTC
CDR3 protein: CASSPTGGAGYNEQFF

V gene: TRBV7-8
D gene: .
CDR3 length: 16
J gene: TRBJ2-7
clone size: .
CDR3 DNA: TGTGCCAGCAGCCTGGGCGGACAGTCGTTCTCCTACGAGCAGTACTTC
CDR3 protein: CASSLGGQSFSYEQYF

V gene: TRBV5-1
D gene: .
CDR3 length: 15
J gene: TRBJ2-2
clone size: .
CDR3 DNA: TGCGCCAGCAGCTTGGTACAGGGATCCACCGGGGAGCTGTTTTTT
CDR3 protein: CASSLVQGSTGELFF

V gene: TRBV14
D gene: .
CDR3 length: 18
J gene: TRBJ2-7
clone size: .
CDR3 DNA: TGTGCCAGCAGCCAAACACCCGCAGGAACGCAGCGAGCCTACGAGCAGTACTTC
CDR3 protein: CASSQTPAGTQRAYEQYF

V gene: TRBV29-1
D gene: .
CDR3 length: 13
J gene: TRBJ2-2
clone size: .
CDR3 DNA: TGCAGCGTTGAAGCCAGGCAGGCCGGGGAGCTGTTTTTT
CDR3 protein: CSVEARQAGELFF

V gene: TRBV27
D gene: .
CDR3 length: 14
J gene: TRBJ1-5
clone size: .
CDR3 DNA: TGTGCCAGCAGCCGATACTACAGCAATCAGCCCCAGCATTTT
CDR3 protein: CASSRYYSNQPQHF

V gene: TRBV7-6
D gene: TRBD1
CDR3 length: 15
J gene: TRBJ2-5
clone size: .
CDR3 DNA: TGTGCCAGCAGCGCACCGACAGGGGGCGAAGAGACCCAGTACTTC
CDR3 protein: CASSAPTGGEETQYF

V gene: TRBV19
D gene: TRBD2
CDR3 length: 14
J gene: TRBJ2-1
clone size: .
CDR3 DNA: TGTGCCAGTAGTATATGGACTAGCGGGAGCGAGCAGTTCTTC
CDR3 protein: CASSIWTSGSEQFF

V gene: TRBV29-1
D gene: .
CDR3 length: 19
J gene: TRBJ2-3
clone size: once
CDR3 DNA: TGCAGCGTTAGTTCCCGGACAGTCCTCATAGGGTACTACACAGATACGCAGTATTTT
CDR3 protein: CSVSSRTVLIGYYTDTQYF

V gene: TRBV28
D gene: TRBD2
CDR3 length: 17
J gene: TRBJ2-5
clone size: .
CDR3 DNA: TGTGCCAGCAACCCTCTCGGGACTAGCGGGATCCAAGAGACCCAGTACTTC
CDR3 protein: CASNPLGTSGIQETQYF

V gene: TRBV19
D gene: .
CDR3 length: 14
J gene: TRBJ1-4
clone size: .
CDR3 DNA: TGTGCCAGTAGTATAGGGACCGGAGGTGAAAAACTGTTTTTT
CDR3 protein: CASSIGTGGEKLFF

V gene: TRBV6-5
D gene: TRBD1
CDR3 length: 13
J gene: TRBJ2-7
clone size: .
CDR3 DNA: TGTGCCAGCAGTTACTGGACAGGGGGCGAGCAGTACTTC
CDR3 protein: CASSYWTGGEQYF

V gene: TRBV6-1
D gene: .
CDR3 length: 16
J gene: TRBJ2-5
clone size: once
CDR3 DNA: TGTGCCAGCAGTGAACCCGGGACCCCTAAGAGGGAGACCCAGTACTTC
CDR3 protein: CASSEPGTPKRETQYF

V gene: TRBV28
D gene: .
CDR3 length: 14
J gene: TRBJ1-4
clone size: once
CDR3 DNA: TGTGCCAGCAGTTCTCATGATCTGACTGAGGGGCTGTTTTTT
CDR3 protein: CASSSHDLTEGLFF

V gene: TRBV15
D gene: .
CDR3 length: 14
J gene: TRBJ2-5
clone size: .
CDR3 DNA: TGTGCCACCAGGAGGTCAGGGACCCAAGAGACCCAGTACTTC
CDR3 protein: CATRRSGTQETQYF

V gene: TRBV6-6
D gene: .
CDR3 length: 13
J gene: TRBJ2-2
clone size: .
CDR3 DNA: TGTGCCAGCAGAGTAACAGATCCCGGGGAGCTGTTTTTT
CDR3 protein: CASRVTDPGELFF

V gene: TRBV7-9
D gene: .
CDR3 length: 12
J gene: TRBJ2-7
clone size: .
CDR3 DNA: TGTGCCAGCAGCTTACAGGGTAACGAGCAGTACTTC
CDR3 protein: CASSLQGNEQYF

V gene: TRBV28
D gene: .
CDR3 length: 13
J gene: TRBJ1-1
clone size: .
CDR3 DNA: TGTGCCAGCAGTCAACCTTCGAACACTGAAGCTTTCTTT
CDR3 protein: CASSQPSNTEAFF

V gene: TRBV7-9
D gene: .
CDR3 length: 11
J gene: TRBJ1-1
clone size: few
CDR3 DNA: TGTGCCAGCAGCCTGAACACTGAAGCTTTCTTT
CDR3 protein: CASSLNTEAFF

V gene: TRBV6-5
D gene: .
CDR3 length: 13
J gene: TRBJ1-2
clone size: .
CDR3 DNA: TGTGCCAGCAGTTACCGGGGCAGGGGTGGCTACACCTTC
CDR3 protein: CASSYRGRGGYTF

V gene: TRBV7-2
D gene: TRBD2
CDR3 length: 14
J gene: TRBJ2-7
clone size: .
CDR3 DNA: TGTGCCAGCAGCTTTAAGCGGGGGGCCTACGAGCAGTACTTC
CDR3 protein: CASSFKRGAYEQYF

V gene: TRBV6-1
D gene: .
CDR3 length: 16
J gene: TRBJ2-5
clone size: .
CDR3 DNA: TGTGCCAGCAGTGGGGTCGGAGCGACCAGGGGCGAGACCCAGTACTTC
CDR3 protein: CASSGVGATRGETQYF

V gene: TRBV5-4
D gene: .
CDR3 length: 16
J gene: TRBJ2-4
clone size: once
CDR3 DNA: TGTGCCAGCAGCTTGGGCACCAACGGCGCCAAAAACATTCAGTACTTC
CDR3 protein: CASSLGTNGAKNIQYF

V gene: TRBV2
D gene: .
CDR3 length: 12
J gene: TRBJ2-7
clone size: .
CDR3 DNA: TGTGCCAGCAGTGAAGGGTCATACGAGCAGTACTTC
CDR3 protein: CASSEGSYEQYF

V gene: TRBV7-2
D gene: TRBD1
CDR3 length: 14
J gene: TRBJ1-5
clone size: .
CDR3 DNA: TGTGCCAGCAGCGCGGACAGGGGCAATCAGCCCCAGCATTTT
CDR3 protein: CASSADRGNQPQHF

V gene: TRBV6-1
D gene: TRBD1
CDR3 length: 14
J gene: TRBJ1-2
clone size: once
CDR3 DNA: TGTGCCAGCAGTGAACATCCAGGGGGCGATGGCTACACCTTC
CDR3 protein: CASSEHPGGDGYTF

V gene: TRBV7-8
D gene: .
CDR3 length: 15
J gene: TRBJ1-2
clone size: few
CDR3 DNA: TGTGCCAGCAGCTTCTCCACAGGGAACCCCTATGGCTACACCTTC
CDR3 protein: CASSFSTGNPYGYTF

V gene: TRBV13
D gene: .
CDR3 length: 14
J gene: TRBJ2-7
clone size: .
CDR3 DNA: TGTGCCAGCAGCTTAAAGGCAGGACAAATCGAGCAGTACTTC
CDR3 protein: CASSLKAGQIEQYF

V gene: TRBV7-9
D gene: .
CDR3 length: 14
J gene: TRBJ2-2
clone size: .
CDR3 DNA: TGTGCCAGCAGCTCTTCAGGGGACACCGGGGAGCTGTTTTTT
CDR3 protein: CASSSSGDTGELFF

V gene: TRBV4-3
D gene: .
CDR3 length: 14
J gene: TRBJ2-7
clone size: .
CDR3 DNA: TGCGCCAGCAGCCATGGTATAGGGGATTACGAGCAGTACTTC
CDR3 protein: CASSHGIGDYEQYF

V gene: TRBV6-5
D gene: .
CDR3 length: 13
J gene: TRBJ1-2
clone size: once
CDR3 DNA: TGTGCCAGCAGTCCTACAGGGAACTATGGCTACACCTTC
CDR3 protein: CASSPTGNYGYTF

V gene: TRBV5-1
D gene: .
CDR3 length: 13
J gene: TRBJ2-7
clone size: .
CDR3 DNA: TGCGCCAGCAGCCTAGGACAGAACTACGAGCAGTACTTC
CDR3 protein: CASSLGQNYEQYF

V gene: TRBV4-1
D gene: .
CDR3 length: 13
J gene: TRBJ1-1
clone size: .
CDR3 DNA: TGCGCCAGCAGCCAGAAGATGAACACTGAAGCTTTCTTT
CDR3 protein: CASSQKMNTEAFF

V gene: TRBV5-4
D gene: .
CDR3 length: 15
J gene: TRBJ2-3
clone size: .
CDR3 DNA: TGTGCCAGCAGCTTAAGCCAGGGGAGCACAGATACGCAGTATTTT
CDR3 protein: CASSLSQGSTDTQYF

V gene: TRBV2
D gene: .
CDR3 length: 14
J gene: TRBJ1-5
clone size: .
CDR3 DNA: TGTGCCAGCAGTTCGCATCAGTTGGATCAGCCCCAGCATTTT
CDR3 protein: CASSSHQLDQPQHF

V gene: TRBV7-3
D gene: TRBD1
CDR3 length: 21
J gene: TRBJ2-3
clone size: .
CDR3 DNA: TGTGCCAGCAGCTTAAAGCCATCAACAGGGGACCCCTCCCTCTACACAGATACGCAGTATTTT
CDR3 protein: CASSLKPSTGDPSLYTDTQYF

V gene: TRBV4-3
D gene: .
CDR3 length: 20
J gene: TRBJ2-1
clone size: .
CDR3 DNA: TGCGCCAGCAGCCAAGCGGTCCCCTCTAGTTTTCGGAGCCCCTACAATGAGCAGTTCTTC
CDR3 protein: CASSQAVPSSFRSPYNEQFF

V gene: TRBV15
D gene: .
CDR3 length: 13
J gene: TRBJ2-1
clone size: .
CDR3 DNA: TGTGCCACCAGCAGAGACCTAGCCAATGAGCAGTTCTTC
CDR3 protein: CATSRDLANEQFF

V gene: TRBV7-8
D gene: TRBD2
CDR3 length: 18
J gene: TRBJ2-7
clone size: .
CDR3 DNA: TGTGCCAGCAGCACCGGGACAGGGGCTCTAGCGGGAGGGTACGAGCAGTACTTC
CDR3 protein: CASSTGTGALAGGYEQYF